A single sample is the source of the 17 T cell receptor beta chains below, sequenced in a study of T cells in Graves' hyperthyroidism and ophthalmopathy. RNA transcripts served as the template for amplifying TCR beta CDR3 regions. The primer set for the first-round RT-PCR of the TCR CDR3 was HTBI. TCRdb reanalysed the multiplex PCR reads using MiXCR and keeps one entry per CDR3 protein. The table records under 400,000 distinct CDR3 sequences, 15% of them present only once. Specimen: blood. Source of these receptors: a woman aged 60-75 years with Graves' ophthalmopathy.

The table lists this clonotype with a few counts. V and J are TRBV2 and TRBJ1-2; D call uncertain. Trimming left V 8 bases short and J 6 bases short, with 13 bases between. The germline V gene has CDR1 SNHLY and CDR2 FYNNEI. The CDR3 extends over 12 amino acids. For the CDR3, the DNA is TGTGCCAGCGTAAGGATTCCCAATGGCTACACCTTC. It yields the protein CASVRIPNGYTF.

In its sample, this clonotype was seen many times. CDR3 amino acids: CASSSGTSGYTDTQYF. In DNA form, the CDR3 reads TGCGCCAGCAGCTCCGGGACTAGCGGTTACACAGATACGCAGTATTTT. J is TRBJ2-3 and V is TRBV5-1; TRBD2 aligns across 11 bases. The V segment lost 3 bases and the J segment 2 bases; nucleotides outside the gene matches: 5. The length of the CDR3 is 16 residues. The germline gives CDR1 SGHRS, CDR2 YFSETQ.

In this sample, this clonotype turned up many times. This chain joins TRBV6-1 and TRBJ1-5; D is undetermined. The V gene's germline CDR1 is MNHNS and CDR2 SASEGT. V gave up 11 bases and J gave up 4 bases, with 18 bases separating them. This CDR3 contains 14 residues. In DNA form, the CDR3 reads TGTGCCGCAAGACTGGGAGGGTTGAATCAGCCCCAGCATTTT. Protein sequence: CAARLGGLNQPQHF.

This clonotype was observed many times. V is TRBV27 and J is TRBJ1-2; 7 nucleotides align to TRBD1. The CDR3 runs to 16 residues. Looked up from germline, CDR1 is MNHEY and CDR2 is SMNVEV (reference sequence). V lost 5 bases and J lost 5; bases outside the gene matches: 14. DNA of the CDR3: TGTGCCAGCAGTCACTACCCGACCACAGGGGTGTATGGCTACACCTTC. Protein product: CASSHYPTTGVYGYTF.

The rearrangement uses TRBV19 and TRBJ2-6; D gene unclear. V lost 3 bases to trimming and J lost 0 bases, with 6 bases between them. This CDR3 is built from 15 residues. Germline V lookup: CDR1 LNHDA, CDR2 SQIVND (reference sequence). This CDR3 reads CASSIYGSGANVLTF. In DNA form, the CDR3 reads TGTGCCAGTAGTATCTACGGCTCTGGGGCCAACGTCCTGACTTTC.

This clonotype was picked up many times. The junction and the germline gene differ at one end; a read error may be behind it. This rearrangement joins TRBV20-1 to TRBJ2-2; 8 bases match TRBD2. Germline CDR1 reads DFQATT; CDR2 reads SNEGSKA (reference sequence). The CDR3 sequence is 13 residues long. The chain's CDR3 is CSASLAGNGELFF. DNA for the CDR3: TGCAGCGCTAGTCTAGCGGGTAACGGGGAGCTGTTTTTT.

This clonotype was seen only a few times. The V and J genes are TRBV2 and TRBJ2-7; tentatively, D is TRBD2 (6 bases). The CDR3 extends over 15 amino acids. Germline V gene data show CDR1 as SNHLY and CDR2 as FYNNEI. Trimming took 7 bases from V and 6 from J, leaving 22 bases between them. CDR3 loop: CASKRPGDPSLEQYF. As DNA, the CDR3 is TGTGCCAGCAAGCGGCCGGGAGACCCCTCTCTCGAGCAGTACTTC.

This clonotype was seen ten or more times. J is TRBJ1-3 and V is TRBV3-1; D is undetermined. The CDR3 is 15 residues long. Trimming cost V 4 bases and J 8 bases, with 18 bases left between them. CDR1 LGHDT and CDR2 YNNKEL come from the germline V gene (reference sequence). The CDR3: CASSLTTAQTDTIYF. The CDR3 coding sequence is TGTGCCAGCAGCCTAACCACTGCCCAAACGGACACCATATATTTT.

Comments on this clonotype: It may be a read error: a sequence one base away is much more abundant. The V call is TRBV28, the J call TRBJ2-1; tentatively, D is TRBD2 (7 bases). The CDR3 is made up of 13 amino acids. Germline loops: CDR1 MDHEN, CDR2 SYDVKM. With 10 bases removed from V and 2 bases from J, the gap between germline ends came to 12 bases. CDR3 residues: CANKGGAYNEQFF. The CDR3 DNA reads as TGTGCCAACAAGGGGGGGGCCTACAATGAGCAGTTCTTC.

This clonotype was counted ten times or more. The chain combines TRBV3-1 with TRBJ2-5; D may match TRBD1 or TRBD2 (6 bases each). V lost 0 bases and J lost 5, with 13 bases in between. CDR1 LGHDT and CDR2 YNNKEL come from the germline V gene (reference sequence). This CDR3 has 15 residues. The CDR3 nucleotides are TGTGCCAGCAGCCAAGATCAAGGGGGGACGGAGACCCAGTACTTC. It specifies CASSQDQGGTETQYF.

At least ten counts were recorded for this clonotype. The V and J genes are TRBV5-1 and TRBJ2-1, with D hard to call. CDR1 is SGHRS, CDR2 YFSETQ, per germline. This CDR3 spans 14 amino acids. The ends were cut back, 2 bases at V and 4 bases at J, with 10 bases in the middle. The CDR3 DNA is TGCGCCAGCAGCTTTTATGGGGTTTACAATGAGCAGTTCTTC. The encoded protein is CASSFYGVYNEQFF. Filled out from reference TRBV5-1 and TRBJ2-1, the complete variable domain reads KAGVTQTPRYLIKTRGQQVTLSCSPISGHRSVSWYQQTPGQGLQFLFEYFSETQRNKGNFPGRFSGRQFSNSRSEMNVSTLELGDSALYLCASSFYGVYNEQFFGPGTRLTVL.

Turning to this clonotype: Possible read error: a much larger clone is one base away. The CDR3 DNA is TGCGCCAGCAGCCTACCACTAGCGGGCCAAGAGACCCAGTTCTTC. Protein product: CASSLPLAGQETQFF. The genes are TRBV5-1 and TRBJ2-1, with 9 positions matching TRBD2. The CDR3 has 15 residues. Germline CDR1 SGHRS, CDR2 YFSETQ. The trim removed 4 bases at V and 13 bases at J, leaving 15 bases unmatched.

This clonotype has a handful of counts. The chain is built from TRBV28 and TRBJ2-5; the D is unclear. From germline, CDR1 is MDHEN and CDR2 SYDVKM. Trimming took off 5 bases at V and 1 base at J, with 17 bases between the two ends. CDR3 size: 16 residues. CDR3 region: CASSPPIGNLQETQYF. CDR3 coding DNA: TGTGCCAGCAGTCCCCCGATAGGGAACCTCCAAGAGACCCAGTACTTC.

This clonotype was seen a few times. This chain connects TRBV9 to TRBJ2-5; 7 bases are shared with TRBD2. This CDR3 comprises 15 residues. CDR1 and CDR2 (germline): SGDLS, YYNGEE. V was clipped by 1 base and J by 1 base; unmatched bases: 4. This chain's CDR3 is CASSVLAGGQETQYF. In DNA form, the CDR3 reads TGTGCCAGCAGCGTATTAGCGGGTGGCCAAGAGACCCAGTACTTC.

This clonotype was recorded at least ten times. This rearrangement joins TRBV7-8 to TRBJ2-3; D uncertain. V gave up 1 base and J gave up 2 bases, with 13 bases separating them. The CDR3 sequence is 16 residues long. Germline lookup yields CDR1 SGHVS and CDR2 FQNEAQ. The CDR3 loop is CASSLDVRLDTDTQYF. The CDR3 DNA reads TGTGCCAGCAGCTTAGATGTTAGATTAGACACAGATACGCAGTATTTT.

This clonotype has ten or more counts. Written as DNA, the CDR3 is TGCAGCGTTGGTCGACCCCAAGAGACCCAGTACTTC. Translating it yields CSVGRPQETQYF. The chain has TRBV29-1 and TRBJ2-5; D is ambiguous. CDR3 length: 12 residues. Trimming stripped 4 bases from V and 1 base from J, with 7 bases between. Germline assignment: CDR1 SQVTM and CDR2 ANQGSEA.

The sample holds many counts of this clonotype. The chain couples TRBV7-9 to TRBJ2-7; 12 nucleotides align to TRBD1. The CDR3 runs to 15 residues. Trimming took 0 bases from V and 6 from J; bases not matched to a gene: 3. In germline, CDR1 is SEHNR, CDR2 FQNEAQ (reference sequence). CDR3 DNA sequence: TGTGCCAGCAGCTTAGCAGGGACAGGGGGCGGCGAGCAGTACTTC. Translated: CASSLAGTGGGEQYF.